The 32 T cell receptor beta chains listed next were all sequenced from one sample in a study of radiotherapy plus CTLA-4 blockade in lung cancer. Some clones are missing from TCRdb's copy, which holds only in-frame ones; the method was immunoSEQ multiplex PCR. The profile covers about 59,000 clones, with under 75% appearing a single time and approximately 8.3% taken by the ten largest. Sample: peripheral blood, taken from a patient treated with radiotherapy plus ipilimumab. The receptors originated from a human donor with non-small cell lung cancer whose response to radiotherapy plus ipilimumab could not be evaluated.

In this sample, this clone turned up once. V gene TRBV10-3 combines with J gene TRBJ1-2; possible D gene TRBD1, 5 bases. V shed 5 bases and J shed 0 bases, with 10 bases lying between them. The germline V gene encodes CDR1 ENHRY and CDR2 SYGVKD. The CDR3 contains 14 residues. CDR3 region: CAISSDSSNYGYTF. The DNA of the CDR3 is TGTGCCATCAGTTCTGACAGTTCTAACTATGGCTACACCTTC.

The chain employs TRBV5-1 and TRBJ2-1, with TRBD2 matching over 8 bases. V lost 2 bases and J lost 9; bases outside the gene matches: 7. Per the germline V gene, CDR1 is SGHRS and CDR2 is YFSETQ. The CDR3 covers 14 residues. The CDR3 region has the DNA TGCGCCAGCAGCTTCGACGGGGGGGCCACTGAGCAGTTCTTC. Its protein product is CASSFDGGATEQFF.

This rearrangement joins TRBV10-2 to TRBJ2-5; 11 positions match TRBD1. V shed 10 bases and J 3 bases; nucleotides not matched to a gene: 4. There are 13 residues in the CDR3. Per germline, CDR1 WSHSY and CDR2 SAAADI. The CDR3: CATGTGGKETQYF. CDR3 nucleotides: TGCGCCACCGGGACAGGGGGGAAAGAGACCCAGTACTTC.

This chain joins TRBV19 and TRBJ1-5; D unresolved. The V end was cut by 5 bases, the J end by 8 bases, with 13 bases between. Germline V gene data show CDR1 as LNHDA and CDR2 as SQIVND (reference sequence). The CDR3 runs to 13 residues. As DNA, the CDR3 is TGTGCCAGTAGTGCAACGGGAGTTGAGCCCCAGCATTTT. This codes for CASSATGVEPQHF.

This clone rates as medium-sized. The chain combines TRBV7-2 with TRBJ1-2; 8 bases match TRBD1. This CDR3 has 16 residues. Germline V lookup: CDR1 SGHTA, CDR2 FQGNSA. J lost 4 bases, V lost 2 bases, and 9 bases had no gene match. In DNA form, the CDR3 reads TGTGCCAGCAGCTTAAGGTCAGGGGGCGATATCTATGGCTACACCTTC. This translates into CASSLRSGGDIYGYTF.

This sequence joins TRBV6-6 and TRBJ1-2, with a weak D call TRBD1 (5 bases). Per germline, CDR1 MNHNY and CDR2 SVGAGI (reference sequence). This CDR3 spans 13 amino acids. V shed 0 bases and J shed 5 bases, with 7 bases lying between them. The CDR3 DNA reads TGTGCCAGCAGTTACTCGACAGAGTATGGCTACACCTTC. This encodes CASSYSTEYGYTF.

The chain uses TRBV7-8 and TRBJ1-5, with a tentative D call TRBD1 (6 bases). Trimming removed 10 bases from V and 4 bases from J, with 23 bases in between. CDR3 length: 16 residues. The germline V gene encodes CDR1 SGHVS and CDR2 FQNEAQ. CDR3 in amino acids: CATTTGTGTLNQPQHF. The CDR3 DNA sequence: TGTGCCACTACAACAGGGACGGGAACACTTAATCAGCCCCAGCATTTT.

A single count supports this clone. The CDR3 DNA reads TGTGCCACCGGACAGGGCCTTTCCCTCTATGGCTACACCTTC. Its protein product is CATGQGLSLYGYTF. The chain is built from TRBV6-6 and TRBJ1-2; 8 positions agree with TRBD1. This CDR3 contains 14 residues. V lost 10 bases to trimming and J lost 4 bases; unmatched junction nucleotides: 11. Germline loops: CDR1 MNHNY, CDR2 SVGAGI (reference sequence).

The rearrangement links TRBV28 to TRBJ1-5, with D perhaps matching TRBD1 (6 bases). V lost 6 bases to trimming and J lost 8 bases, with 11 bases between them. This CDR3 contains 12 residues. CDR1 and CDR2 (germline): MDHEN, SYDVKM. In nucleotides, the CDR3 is TGTGCCAGCAGACACAGGGCGGAGCCCCAGCATTTT. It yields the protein CASRHRAEPQHF.

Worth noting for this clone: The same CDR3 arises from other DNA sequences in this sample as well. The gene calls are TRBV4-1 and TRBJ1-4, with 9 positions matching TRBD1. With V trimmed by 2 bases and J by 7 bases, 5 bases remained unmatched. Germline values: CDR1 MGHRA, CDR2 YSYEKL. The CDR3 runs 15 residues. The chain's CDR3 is CASSQPGTGIEKLFF. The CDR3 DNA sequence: TGCGCCAGCAGCCAACCCGGGACAGGGATTGAAAAACTGTTTTTT.

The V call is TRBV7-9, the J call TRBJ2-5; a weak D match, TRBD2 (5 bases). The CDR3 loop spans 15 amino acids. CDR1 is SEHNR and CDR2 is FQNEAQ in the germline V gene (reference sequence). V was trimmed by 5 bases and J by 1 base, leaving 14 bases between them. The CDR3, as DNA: TGTGCCAGCAGCCCCGCTCTGAGGGCCCAAGAGACCCAGTACTTC. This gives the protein CASSPALRAQETQYF.

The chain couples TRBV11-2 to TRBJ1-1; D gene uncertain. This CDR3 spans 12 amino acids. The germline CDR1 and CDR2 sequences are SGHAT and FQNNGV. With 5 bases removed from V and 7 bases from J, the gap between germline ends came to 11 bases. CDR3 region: CASSAQFGEAFF. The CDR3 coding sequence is TGTGCCAGCAGCGCACAATTTGGTGAAGCTTTCTTT.

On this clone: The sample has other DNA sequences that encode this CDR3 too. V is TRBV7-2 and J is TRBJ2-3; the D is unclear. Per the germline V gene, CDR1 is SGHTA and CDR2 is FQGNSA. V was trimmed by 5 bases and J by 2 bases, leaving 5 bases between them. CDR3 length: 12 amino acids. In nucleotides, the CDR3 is TGTGCCAGCAGCCCAAACACAGATACGCAGTATTTT. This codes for CASSPNTDTQYF. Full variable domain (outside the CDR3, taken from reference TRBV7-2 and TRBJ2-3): GAGVSQSPSNKVTEKGKDVELRCDPISGHTALYWYRQSLGQGLEFLIYFQGNSAPDKSGLPSDRFSAERTGGSVSTLTIQRTQQEDSAVYLCASSPNTDTQYFGPGTRLTVL.

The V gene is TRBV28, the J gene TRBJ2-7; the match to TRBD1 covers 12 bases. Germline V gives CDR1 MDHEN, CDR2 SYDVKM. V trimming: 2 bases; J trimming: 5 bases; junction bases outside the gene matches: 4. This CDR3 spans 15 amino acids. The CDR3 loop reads CASSLPGQGAHEQYF. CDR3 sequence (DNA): TGTGCCAGCAGTTTACCGGGACAGGGGGCCCACGAGCAGTACTTC.

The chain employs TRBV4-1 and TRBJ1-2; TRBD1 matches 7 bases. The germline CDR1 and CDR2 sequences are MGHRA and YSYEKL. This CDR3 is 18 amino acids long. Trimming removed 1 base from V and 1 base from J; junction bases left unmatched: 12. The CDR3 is CASSQGIRDSLFNYGYTF. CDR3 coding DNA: TGCGCCAGCAGCCAAGGAATCCGGGACAGCTTATTTAACTATGGCTACACCTTC.

CDR3 amino acids: CASSLDLAGNNEQFF. The CDR3 coding sequence is TGTGCCAGCAGCTTAGATCTAGCGGGAAATAATGAGCAGTTCTTC. The chain has TRBV11-3 and TRBJ2-1, with 9 bases that match TRBD2. Per germline, CDR1 SGHNT and CDR2 YENEEA. This CDR3 has 15 residues. The junction had 4 bases not matched to a gene; V was cut back by 0 bases and J by 7 bases.

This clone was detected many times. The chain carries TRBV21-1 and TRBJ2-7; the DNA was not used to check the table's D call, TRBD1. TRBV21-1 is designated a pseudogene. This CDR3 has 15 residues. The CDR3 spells CASSTTGQGPYEQYF. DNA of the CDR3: TGTGCCAGCAGCACTACAGGACAGGGCCCCTACGAGCAGTACTTC.

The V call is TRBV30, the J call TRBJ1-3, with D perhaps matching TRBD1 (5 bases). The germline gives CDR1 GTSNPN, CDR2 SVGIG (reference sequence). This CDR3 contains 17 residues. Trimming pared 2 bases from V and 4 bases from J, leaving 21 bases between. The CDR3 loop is CAWSRSGFGARGNTIYF. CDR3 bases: TGTGCCTGGAGTCGTTCAGGGTTCGGAGCGCGGGGAAACACCATATATTTT.

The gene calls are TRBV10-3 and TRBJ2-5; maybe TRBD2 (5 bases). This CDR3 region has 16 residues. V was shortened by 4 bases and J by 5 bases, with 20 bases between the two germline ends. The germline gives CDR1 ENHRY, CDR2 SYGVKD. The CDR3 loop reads CAISGDGKEGWETQYF. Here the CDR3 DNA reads TGTGCCATCAGTGGAGACGGTAAAGAGGGCTGGGAGACCCAGTACTTC.

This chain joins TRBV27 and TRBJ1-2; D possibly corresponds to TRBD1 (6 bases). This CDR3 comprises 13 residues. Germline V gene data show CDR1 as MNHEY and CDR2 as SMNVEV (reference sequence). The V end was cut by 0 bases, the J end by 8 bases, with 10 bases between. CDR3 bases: TGTGCCAGCAGTTTATCAGGGGGGGGCGGCTACACCTTC. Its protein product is CASSLSGGGGYTF.

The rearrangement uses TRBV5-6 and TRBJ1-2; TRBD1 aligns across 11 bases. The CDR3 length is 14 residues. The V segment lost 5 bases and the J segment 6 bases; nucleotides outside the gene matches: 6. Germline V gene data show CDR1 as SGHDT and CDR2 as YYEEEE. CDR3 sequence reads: CASRARTGGNGYTF. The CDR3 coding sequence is TGTGCCAGCAGGGCTAGGACAGGGGGCAATGGCTACACCTTC.

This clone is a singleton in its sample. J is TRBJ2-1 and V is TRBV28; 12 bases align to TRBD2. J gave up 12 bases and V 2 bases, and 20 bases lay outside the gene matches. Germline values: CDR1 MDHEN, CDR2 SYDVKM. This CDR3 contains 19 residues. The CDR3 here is CASSLPTLVLAGGERGQFF. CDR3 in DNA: TGTGCCAGCAGTTTACCCACCCTCGTGCTAGCGGGGGGGGAAAGGGGGCAGTTCTTC.

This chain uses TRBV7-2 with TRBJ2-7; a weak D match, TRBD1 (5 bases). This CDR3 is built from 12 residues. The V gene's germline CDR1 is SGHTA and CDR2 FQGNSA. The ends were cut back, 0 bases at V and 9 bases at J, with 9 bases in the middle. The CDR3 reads CASSLAVGRQYF. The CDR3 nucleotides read TGTGCCAGCAGCTTAGCGGTGGGGCGGCAGTACTTC.

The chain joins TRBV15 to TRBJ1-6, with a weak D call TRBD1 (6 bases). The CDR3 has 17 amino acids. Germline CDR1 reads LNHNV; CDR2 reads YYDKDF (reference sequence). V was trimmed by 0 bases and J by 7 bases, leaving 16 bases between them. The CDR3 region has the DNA TGTGCCACCAGCAGAGATCTTAATGTGAGGGGGAATTCACCCCTCCACTTT. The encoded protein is CATSRDLNVRGNSPLHF.

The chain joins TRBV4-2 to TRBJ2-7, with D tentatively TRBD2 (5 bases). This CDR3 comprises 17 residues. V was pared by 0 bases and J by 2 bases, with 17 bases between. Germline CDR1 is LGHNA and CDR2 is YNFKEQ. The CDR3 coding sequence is TGTGCCAGCAGCCAAGATCCCCGGCTAGCCGATACCTACGAGCAGTACTTC. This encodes CASSQDPRLADTYEQYF.

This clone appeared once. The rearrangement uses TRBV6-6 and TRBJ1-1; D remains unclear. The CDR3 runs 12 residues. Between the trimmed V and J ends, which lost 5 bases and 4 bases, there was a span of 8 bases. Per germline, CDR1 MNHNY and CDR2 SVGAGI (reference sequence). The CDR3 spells CASSPDSTEAFF. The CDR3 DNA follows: TGTGCCAGCAGTCCAGACTCCACTGAAGCTTTCTTT.

The CDR3 region is CASSLRTVSYEQYF. The CDR3 nucleotides are TGCGCCAGCAGCTTGAGGACAGTCTCCTACGAGCAGTACTTC. This sequence joins TRBV5-1 and TRBJ2-7; a weak D match, TRBD1 (6 bases). This CDR3 contains 14 residues. V was shortened by 1 base and J by 0 bases, with 8 bases between the two germline ends. Germline V gene lookup returns CDR1 SGHRS and CDR2 YFSETQ.

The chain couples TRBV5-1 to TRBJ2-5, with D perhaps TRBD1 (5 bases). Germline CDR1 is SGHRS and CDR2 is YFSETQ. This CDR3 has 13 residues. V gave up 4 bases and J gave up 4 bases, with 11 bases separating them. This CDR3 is CASSEPQGETQYF. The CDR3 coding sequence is TGCGCCAGCAGCGAACCGCAGGGAGAGACCCAGTACTTC.

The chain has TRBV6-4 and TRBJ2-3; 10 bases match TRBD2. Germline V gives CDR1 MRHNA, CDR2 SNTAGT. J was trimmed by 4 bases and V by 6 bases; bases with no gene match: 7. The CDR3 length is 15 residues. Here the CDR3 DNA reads TGTGCCAGCAGCTCCGAGCGGGGGGGGCCAGATACGCAGTATTTT. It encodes CASSSERGGPDTQYF.

The CDR3 DNA is TGTGCCAGCCAAGGAGGGGTGGGCGCGGGCACAGATACGCAGTATTTT. Translation gives CASQGGVGAGTDTQYF. This chain connects TRBV2 to TRBJ2-3; the D gene is possibly TRBD2 (6 bases). Trimming stripped 8 bases from V and 1 base from J, with 19 bases between. CDR3 length: 16 amino acids. The germline gives CDR1 SNHLY, CDR2 FYNNEI.

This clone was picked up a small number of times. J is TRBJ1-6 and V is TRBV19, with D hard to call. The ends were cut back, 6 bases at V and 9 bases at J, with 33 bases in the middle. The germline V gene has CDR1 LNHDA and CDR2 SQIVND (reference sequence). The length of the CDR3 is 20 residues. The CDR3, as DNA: TGTGCCAGTAGCTATCACATGGGTATAGCGTCGGCCGAAGTTGGTTCACCCCTCCACTTT. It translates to CASSYHMGIASAEVGSPLHF.

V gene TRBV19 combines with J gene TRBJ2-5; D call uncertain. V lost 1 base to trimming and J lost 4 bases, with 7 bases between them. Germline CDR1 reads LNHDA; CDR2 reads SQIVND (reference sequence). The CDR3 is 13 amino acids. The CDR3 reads CASSIVTRETQYF. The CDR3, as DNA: TGTGCCAGTAGTATAGTGACACGAGAGACCCAGTACTTC.